Here is one T cell receptor (beta chain) with its context. Its antigen is unidentified. The CDR3 has 14 residues. Germline CDR1 and CDR2: WNHNN and SYGVQD (reference sequence). Deletions cut 0 bases from V and 2 bases from J, with 7 bases between. The PCR used 60 Vbeta and 13 Jbeta primers. In the original workflow: A later analysis tallied some 80 million unique TCR beta chains, around 10 million of them shared. Repertoires were generated with immunoSEQ multiplex PCR, while TCRdb's copy carries only in-frame clones and drops some. The DNA gave D and trimming, while V, J and clone size come from that table. This sample yields tens of thousands of clones, of which 80% are seen a single time; roughly 6% belongs to the top ten. This specimen belongs to a study of cytomegalovirus exposure and HLA in healthy donors. Study-wide results and limits: One later analysis reportedly identified an Asian-associated ancestry cluster that showed fewer N-insertions than the approximately 700-donor mean. Owing to their indistinguishability, certain V segments, notably TRBV6-2 and TRBV6-3, were excluded. A later analysis linked a missense DCLRE1C variant to TCR beta V- and J-gene trimming.

The receptor was isolated from a male donor in good health and CMV-seronegative. The V gene is TRBV10-1, the J gene TRBJ2-5, with D possibly being TRBD2 (5 bases). The sequenced material came from PBMCs. The CDR3 here is CASSESGIQETQYF. The CDR3 nucleotides are TGCGCCAGCAGTGAGTCCGGGATACAAGAGACCCAGTACTTC.